This T cell receptor (beta chain) originates from a study of T cells in Graves' hyperthyroidism and ophthalmopathy. On the study more broadly: Before any treatment, at initial diagnosis, peripheral blood was collected. Study-level results: Model-based prediction identified ophthalmopathy a median approximately 6 months prior to its onset. Most clonotypes expanded in the thyroid (above 0.001) were also present in blood.

This sample holds PBMCs from approximately 10 ml fresh peripheral blood. The investigators amplified TCR beta CDR3 regions from RNA transcripts. HTBI primers were employed in a first-round RT-PCR of the TCR CDR3. A single record per CDR3 protein comes from TCRdb applying MiXCR to the multiplex PCR reads. The table has around 620,000 distinct CDR3 sequences, 15% to 20% seen once. This clonotype was seen a few times. The antigen is undetermined. The CDR3 spans 15 residues. The V segment lost 1 base and the J segment 3 bases; nucleotides outside the gene matches: 5. The germline gives CDR1 SEHNR, CDR2 FQNEAQ (reference sequence).

The chain links TRBV7-9 to TRBJ2-7, with TRBD2 identical over 8 bases. The sequence came from a woman aged 25 to 39 with Graves' hyperthyroidism. Sequencing used blood. Written as DNA, the CDR3 is TGTGCCAGCAGCTTAGGGGTAGCGGGGATCTACGAGCAGTACTTC. Translating gives CASSLGVAGIYEQYF.